A single sample gave rise to the 12 T cell receptor beta chains below, sequenced in a study of shared clonotypes between healthy human individuals. Sequencing used immunoSEQ multiplex PCR; TCRdb keeps in-frame clones, though not all of them. The sample has about 1.1 million clones; approximately 80% are singletons. The specimen sequenced was memory CD4+ T cells from PBMCs. Subset noted: CD45RA-negative fraction. The receptors come from a man in his late teens or twenties in good health. Some clones in this sample may be carry-over from other donors' samples.

This clone was seen ten or more times. In DNA, the CDR3 is TGTGCCAGCAGTTTATTAGGCGGGCAGCAGTTCTTC. Its protein product is CASSLLGGQQFF. The gene calls are TRBV27 and TRBJ2-1, with D maybe TRBD2 (5 bases). Per the germline V gene, CDR1 is MNHEY and CDR2 is SMNVEV (reference sequence). The V end lost 1 base, the J end lost 11 bases, and 9 bases lay between the germline ends. CDR3 length: 12 amino acids.

V and J are TRBV30 and TRBJ1-5, with 8 bases fitting TRBD1. The V gene's germline CDR1 is GTSNPN and CDR2 SVGIG (reference sequence). The CDR3 covers 13 residues. Germline trimming cut 5 bases from V and 5 bases from J; bases unmatched to any gene: 5. The CDR3 bases are TGTGCCTGGGGACAGGGCGACCATCAGCCCCAGCATTTT. Residues: CAWGQGDHQPQHF.

This clone was seen a handful of times. The V and J genes are TRBV30 and TRBJ1-1; D may be TRBD1 (5 bases). With 3 bases removed from V and 11 bases from J, the gap between germline ends came to 19 bases. This CDR3 contains 13 residues. The germline V gene has CDR1 GTSNPN and CDR2 SVGIG (reference sequence). DNA for the CDR3: TGTGCCTGGAGGAAGAACTCGGGGACGAATGCTTTCTTT. Amino acids: CAWRKNSGTNAFF. Supplemented by reference TRBV30 and TRBJ1-1, the full variable domain reads SQTIHQWPATLVQPVGSPLSLECTVEGTSNPNLYWYRQAAGRGLQLLFYSVGIGQISSEVPQNLSASRPQDRQFILSSKKLLLSDSGFYLCAWRKNSGTNAFFGQGTRLTVV.

A few counts support this clone. This chain links TRBV28 with TRBJ1-3; D is ambiguous. Trimming shortened V by 8 bases and J by 4 bases, and 9 bases separated the two germline ends. The germline CDR1 and CDR2 sequences are MDHEN and SYDVKM. This CDR3 is built from 12 residues. For the CDR3, the DNA is TGTGCCAGCGGAGTTTTAGGAAACACCATATATTTT. The encoded protein is CASGVLGNTIYF.

The chain uses TRBV5-4 and TRBJ2-7, with D perhaps assigned TRBD1 or TRBD2 (6 bases each). V dropped 0 bases and J dropped 7 bases, with 11 bases sitting between them. Germline values: CDR1 SGHNT, CDR2 YYREEE (reference sequence). The CDR3 has 13 residues. CDR3 sequence (DNA): TGTGCCAGCAGCTTGGGCGGGACACGTGAGCAGTACTTC. Its protein is CASSLGGTREQYF.

The chain uses TRBV28 and TRBJ1-3; D not certain. CDR3 length: 17 amino acids. Germline V gene lookup returns CDR1 MDHEN and CDR2 SYDVKM. Trimming stripped 3 bases from V and 4 bases from J, with 19 bases between. The CDR3, as DNA: TGTGCCAGCAGTTTCCAAAGACCGGGGTTAAGGGGAAACACCATATATTTT. It specifies CASSFQRPGLRGNTIYF.

The chain's CDR3 is CASSQGLAGVSGETQYF. CDR3 nucleotides: TGTGCCAGCAGCCAGGGACTAGCGGGAGTCTCTGGGGAGACCCAGTACTTC. This chain joins TRBV5-8 and TRBJ2-5, with 14 bases aligning to TRBD2. Trimming removed 4 bases from V and 5 bases from J; junction bases left unmatched: 10. This CDR3 region has 17 residues. Germline lookup yields CDR1 SGHTS and CDR2 YDEGEE.

The rearrangement links TRBV30 to TRBJ2-3; 10 positions agree with TRBD2. Germline values: CDR1 GTSNPN, CDR2 SVGIG (reference sequence). Trimming at V came to 2 bases and at J to 2 bases, leaving 7 bases not matched to a gene. This CDR3 comprises 16 residues. The CDR3 region is CAWSRGGLADTDTQYF. The CDR3 nucleotides read TGTGCCTGGAGTAGGGGCGGACTAGCGGACACAGATACGCAGTATTTT.

This clone has a count of ten or more. The chain combines TRBV29-1 with TRBJ2-3; D is undetermined. Germline V gene data show CDR1 as SQVTM and CDR2 as ANQGSEA. The V end lost 7 bases, the J end lost 1 base, and 9 bases lay between the germline ends. The CDR3 has 12 residues. The CDR3 protein is CSGVRGTDTQYF. CDR3 coding DNA: TGCAGCGGTGTCAGAGGCACAGATACGCAGTATTTT.

The J gene is TRBJ1-5, the V gene TRBV21-1; TRBD1 was called by the table and not checked on the DNA. TRBV21-1 is recorded as a pseudogene. This CDR3 region has 15 residues. This CDR3 reads CASSKADSSNQPQHF. The CDR3 nucleotides are TGTGCCAGCAGCAAAGCGGACAGTAGCAATCAGCCCCAGCATTTT.

This clone was seen only a few times. The J gene is TRBJ2-7, the V gene TRBV7-2; D might be TRBD1 (5 bases). This CDR3 region has 14 residues. Germline loops: CDR1 SGHTA, CDR2 FQGNSA. V gave up 3 bases and J gave up 2 bases, with 11 bases separating them. CDR3 nucleotides: TGTGCCAGCAGCTTTAGCCAGGGCGCCTACGAGCAGTACTTC. Protein sequence: CASSFSQGAYEQYF.

The rearrangement links TRBV29-1 to TRBJ2-2; TRBD1 might be the D (5 bases). The CDR3 runs 14 residues. The V and J ends lost 5 bases and 1 base respectively, with 11 bases between them. The germline V gene has CDR1 SQVTM and CDR2 ANQGSEA. As DNA, the CDR3 is TGCAGCGTTCGTAAAACAGGGAACACCGGGGAGCTGTTTTTT. As protein: CSVRKTGNTGELFF.